Presented here are 10 T cell receptor beta chains from one specimen sequenced in a study of CD8 T cells in ankylosing spondylitis. TCRdb redid the calling of the 5' RACE reads with MiXCR, one entry per CDR3 protein. This table holds roughly 130,000 distinct CDR3 sequences, 6.5% to 8.5% found once. The specimen was synovial fluid, either unsorted or a sorted T cell fraction (not recorded which). These receptors all stem from a male donor with ankylosing spondylitis.

The chain combines TRBV5-1 with TRBJ2-2; unclear D gene. CDR3 length equals 13 residues. Per germline, CDR1 SGHRS and CDR2 YFSETQ. Trimming pared 1 base from V and 7 bases from J, leaving 8 bases between. This chain's CDR3 is CASSLITDGELFF. In DNA, the CDR3 is TGCGCCAGCAGCTTGATCACAGACGGGGAGCTGTTTTTT.

This clonotype was observed many times. V is TRBV7-9 and J is TRBJ2-5; 7 positions match TRBD1. This CDR3 has 14 amino acids. Germline V CDR1 and CDR2: SEHNR, FQNEAQ (reference sequence). V lost 5 bases to trimming and J lost 5 bases; unmatched junction nucleotides: 8. The CDR3, as DNA: TGTGCCAGCAGCCCAAGGGGGCTCGGCGAGACCCAGTACTTC. Translating it yields CASSPRGLGETQYF.

This chain connects TRBV29-1 to TRBJ1-1; the match to TRBD1 covers 9 bases. The germline CDR1 and CDR2 sequences are SQVTM and ANQGSEA. Trimming cost V 7 bases and J 4 bases; bases outside gene matches: 7. The CDR3 contains 13 residues. The CDR3 DNA sequence: TGCAGCGCACCGGGACAGGGATCCACTGAAGCTTTCTTT. It specifies CSAPGQGSTEAFF.

The chain combines TRBV7-2 with TRBJ2-3; D may be TRBD2 (6 bases). The V gene's germline CDR1 is SGHTA and CDR2 FQGNSA. The V end was cut by 6 bases, the J end by 2 bases, with 15 bases between. This CDR3 is 15 amino acids long. The CDR3 bases are TGTGCCAGCAGGCCTATGGCGGGGCCCACAGATACGCAGTATTTT. It translates to CASRPMAGPTDTQYF.

This clonotype was seen at least ten times. The rearrangement uses TRBV7-9 and TRBJ2-3; D is perhaps TRBD1 (5 bases). The germline V gene has CDR1 SEHNR and CDR2 FQNEAQ (reference sequence). The CDR3 contains 13 residues. V shed 3 bases and J shed 4 bases, with 8 bases lying between them. The CDR3 is CASSLQGPDTQYF. Written as DNA, the CDR3 is TGTGCCAGCAGCTTGCAGGGCCCAGATACGCAGTATTTT.

This clonotype was recorded many times. The rearrangement joins TRBV7-6 to TRBJ1-2; 7 bases are shared with TRBD1. The germline gives CDR1 SGHVS, CDR2 FNYEAQ. CDR3 length: 15 amino acids. V gave up 0 bases and J gave up 5 bases; unmatched junction bases: 6. For the CDR3, the DNA is TGTGCCAGCAGCTTAGCGGAGGGGGCAGGGTATGGCTACACCTTC. This sequence encodes CASSLAEGAGYGYTF. Full variable domain (rest looked up from reference TRBV7-6 and TRBJ1-2): GAGVSQSPRYKVTKRGQDVALRCDPISGHVSLYWYRQALGQGPEFLTYFNYEAQQDKSGLPNDRFSAERPEGSISTLTIQRTEQRDSAMYRCASSLAEGAGYGYTFGSGTRLTVV.

This clonotype was detected only a few times. V usage is TRBV5-4 and J usage is TRBJ2-7; 7 positions match TRBD1. The CDR3 totals 14 residues. The ends lost 4 bases at V and 3 bases at J; junction bases unmatched: 7. CDR1 SGHNT and CDR2 YYREEE come from the germline V gene (reference sequence). DNA of the CDR3: TGTGCCAGCAGCCCAGACAGGGCCCTCTACGAGCAGTACTTC. Protein: CASSPDRALYEQYF.

This chain connects TRBV18 to TRBJ2-1, with TRBD2 as a possible D gene (5 bases). The CDR3 covers 15 residues. The germline gives CDR1 KGHSH, CDR2 LQKENI. Trimming left V 0 bases short and J 2 bases short, with 8 bases between. The CDR3 protein is CASSPPEAAYNEQFF. DNA of the CDR3: TGTGCCAGCTCACCACCGGAAGCGGCCTACAATGAGCAGTTCTTC.

This clonotype has ten or more counts. The rearrangement joins TRBV7-3 to TRBJ1-6; 7 bases match TRBD1. V shed 3 bases, J shed 7 bases, and the junction held 3 bases outside the gene matches. This CDR3 contains 14 residues. CDR1 and CDR2 (germline): SGHTA, FQGTGA. DNA for the CDR3: TGTGCCAGCAGCTTCGGGACAGAAAATTCACCCCTCCACTTT. Protein: CASSFGTENSPLHF. Filled out from reference TRBV7-3 and TRBJ1-6, the complete variable domain reads GAGVSQTPSNKVTEKGKYVELRCDPISGHTALYWYRQSLGQGPEFLIYFQGTGAADDSGLPNDRFFAVRPEGSVSTLKIQRTERGDSAVYLCASSFGTENSPLHFGNGTRLTVT.

This clonotype has at least ten counts. The chain combines TRBV6-5 with TRBJ1-2; D might be TRBD1 (6 bases). CDR3 length equals 17 residues. Germline V gene data show CDR1 as MNHEY and CDR2 as SVGAGI. The V end was cut by 4 bases, the J end by 4 bases, with 22 bases between. The CDR3 protein is CASSFGGGQGRIYGYTF. For the CDR3, the DNA is TGTGCCAGCAGTTTTGGGGGGGGGCAGGGACGAATCTATGGCTACACCTTC.